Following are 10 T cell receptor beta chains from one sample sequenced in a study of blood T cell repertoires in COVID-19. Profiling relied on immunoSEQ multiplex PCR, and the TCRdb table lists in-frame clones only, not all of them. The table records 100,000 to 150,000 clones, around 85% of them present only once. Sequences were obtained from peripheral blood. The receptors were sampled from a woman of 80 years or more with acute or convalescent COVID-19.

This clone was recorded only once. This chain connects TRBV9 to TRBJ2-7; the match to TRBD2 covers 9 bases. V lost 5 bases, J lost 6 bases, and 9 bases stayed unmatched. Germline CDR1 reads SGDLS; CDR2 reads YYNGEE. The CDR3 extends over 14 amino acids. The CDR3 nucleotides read TGTGCCAGCAGTCCTAGCGGGGTTACTCTCGAGCAGTACTTC. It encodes CASSPSGVTLEQYF.

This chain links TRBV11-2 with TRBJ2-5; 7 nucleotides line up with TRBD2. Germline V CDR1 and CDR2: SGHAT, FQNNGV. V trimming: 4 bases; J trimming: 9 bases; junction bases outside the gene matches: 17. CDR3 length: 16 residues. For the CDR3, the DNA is TGTGCCAGCAGCTACGGAAGGGCTAGCGGCTCGGGGGCCCAGTACTTC. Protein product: CASSYGRASGSGAQYF.

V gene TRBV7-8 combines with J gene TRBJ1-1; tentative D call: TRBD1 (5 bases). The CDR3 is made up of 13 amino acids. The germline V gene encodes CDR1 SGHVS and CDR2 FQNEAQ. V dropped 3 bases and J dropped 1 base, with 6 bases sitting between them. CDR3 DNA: TGTGCCAGCAGCTTTACAGGGAACACTGAAGCTTTCTTT. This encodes CASSFTGNTEAFF.

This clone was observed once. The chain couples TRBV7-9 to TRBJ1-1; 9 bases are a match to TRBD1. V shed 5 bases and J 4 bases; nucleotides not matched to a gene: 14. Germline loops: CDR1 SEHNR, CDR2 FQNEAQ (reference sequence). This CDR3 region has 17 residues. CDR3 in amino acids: CASSRQQGAGSATEAFF. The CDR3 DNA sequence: TGTGCCAGCAGCCGGCAACAGGGGGCCGGGTCGGCCACTGAAGCTTTCTTT.

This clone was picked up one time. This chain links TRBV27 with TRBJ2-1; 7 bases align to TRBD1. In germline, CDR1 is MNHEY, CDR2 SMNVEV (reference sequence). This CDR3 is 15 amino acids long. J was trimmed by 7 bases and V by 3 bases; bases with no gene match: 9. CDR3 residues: CASSLRGGGSNEQFF. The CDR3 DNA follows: TGTGCCAGCAGTTTGAGAGGGGGCGGTTCTAATGAGCAGTTCTTC.

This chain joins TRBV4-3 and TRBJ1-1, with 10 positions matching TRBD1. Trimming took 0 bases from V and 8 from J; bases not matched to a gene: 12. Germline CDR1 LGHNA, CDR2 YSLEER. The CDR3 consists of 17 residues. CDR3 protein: CASSQDRPTGGSVEAFF. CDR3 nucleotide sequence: TGCGCCAGCAGCCAAGATAGGCCGACAGGGGGCAGCGTCGAAGCTTTCTTT.

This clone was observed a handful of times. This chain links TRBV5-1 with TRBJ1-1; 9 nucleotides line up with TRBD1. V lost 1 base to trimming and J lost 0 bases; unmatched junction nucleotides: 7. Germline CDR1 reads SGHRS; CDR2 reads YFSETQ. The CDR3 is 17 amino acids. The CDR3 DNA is TGCGCCAGCAGCTTGTCGGGACAGGGCGGATTGAACACTGAAGCTTTCTTT. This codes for CASSLSGQGGLNTEAFF.

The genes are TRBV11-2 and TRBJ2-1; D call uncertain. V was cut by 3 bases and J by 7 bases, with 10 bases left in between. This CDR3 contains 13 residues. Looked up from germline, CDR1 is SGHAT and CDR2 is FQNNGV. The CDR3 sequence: CASSLTTWNEQFF. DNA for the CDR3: TGTGCCAGCAGCTTGACAACTTGGAATGAGCAGTTCTTC.

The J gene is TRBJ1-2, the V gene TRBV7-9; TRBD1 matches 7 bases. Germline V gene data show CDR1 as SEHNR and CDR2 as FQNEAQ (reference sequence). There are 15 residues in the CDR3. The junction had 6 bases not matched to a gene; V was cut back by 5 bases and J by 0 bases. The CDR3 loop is CASSVSDRANYGYTF. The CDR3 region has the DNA TGTGCCAGCAGCGTCTCAGACAGGGCTAACTATGGCTACACCTTC.

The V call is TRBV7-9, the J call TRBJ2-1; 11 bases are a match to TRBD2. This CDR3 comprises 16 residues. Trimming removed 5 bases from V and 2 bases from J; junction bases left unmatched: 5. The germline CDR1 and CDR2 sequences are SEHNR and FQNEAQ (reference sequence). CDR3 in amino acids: CASSPTSGATYNEQFF. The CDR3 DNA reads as TGTGCCAGCAGCCCGACTAGCGGGGCTACCTACAATGAGCAGTTCTTC.